Below are 3 T cell receptor beta chains sequenced from a single sample in a study of blood T cell repertoires in COVID-19. Sequencing used immunoSEQ multiplex PCR; TCRdb keeps in-frame clones, though not all of them. The sample holds around 38,000 clones; 87% are singletons and the top ten take roughly 4.3%. The sequenced material came from peripheral blood. The receptors originated from a man between 60 and 75 years old with COVID-19, enrolled during active disease.

This chain joins TRBV28 and TRBJ1-2; unclear D gene. Germline CDR1 MDHEN, CDR2 SYDVKM. V lost 6 bases to trimming and J lost 6 bases, with 14 bases between them. The CDR3 totals 13 residues. CDR3 protein: CASRSAAADGYTF. CDR3 DNA: TGTGCCAGCAGATCAGCCGCGGCGGATGGCTACACCTTC.

The rearrangement joins TRBV6-5 to TRBJ1-5; no clear D gene. V gave up 0 bases and J gave up 8 bases, with 8 bases separating them. Per germline, CDR1 MNHEY and CDR2 SVGAGI. CDR3 length equals 13 residues. In nucleotides, the CDR3 is TGTGCCAGCAGTTACTCGAGTCGGGAGCCCCAGCATTTT. Translated, it gives CASSYSSREPQHF.

The chain recombines TRBV5-1 with TRBJ2-2; 7 nucleotides match TRBD2. Losses at the gene ends were 0 bases for V and 5 bases for J; bases not matched to a gene: 7. The CDR3 consists of 16 residues. The germline V gene has CDR1 SGHRS and CDR2 YFSETQ. The CDR3 bases are TGCGCCAGCAGCTTGGAAAGCGGGATAGGTACCGGGGAGCTGTTTTTT. This gives the protein CASSLESGIGTGELFF.